This entry concerns a single T cell receptor (beta chain). As yet, its antigen is unknown. The entry originates in a study of neoadjuvant anti-PD-1 for oral cavity cancer. About the research overall: Patients without progression got a fourth dose around day 43. Study conclusions and caveats: PBMC Gini-index clonality exceeded responders' in non-responders post-nivolumab. Each response group had just a few patients in TCR analyses.

This CDR3 contains 17 residues. Trimming removed 6 bases from V and 4 bases from J, with 22 bases in between. Germline V CDR1 and CDR2: MDHEN, SYDVKM. Some clones are missing from TCRdb's copy, which holds only in-frame ones; the method was immunoSEQ multiplex PCR. Of around 62,000 clones listed, around 80% were seen once; the top ten hold 2.5% to 3%. Cohort: HPV-negative, locally advanced oral cavity squamous cell carcinoma patients. The V call is TRBV28, the J call TRBJ1-5; a possible D gene is TRBD1 (5 bases). This receptor was identified in a person aged 35 to 85 with oral cavity squamous cell carcinoma. The specimen was PBMCs, collected before nivolumab (anti-PD-1) treatment. CDR3 region: CASRRPSEGRRNQPQHF. The CDR3 region has the DNA TGTGCCAGCAGGCGGCCTAGCGAGGGGCGAAGGAATCAGCCCCAGCATTTT.